The clone carrying this T cell receptor (beta chain) was counted at least ten times. Its antigen is unidentified. J lost 5 bases, V lost 0 bases, and 18 bases had no gene match. Germline loops: CDR1 LGHNA, CDR2 YSLEER. The CDR3 length is 20 residues. This sample is part of a study of blood T cells in healthy people across ages. Sample-barcoded 5' priming and a J-beta primer mix drove a second PCR of 7 to 11 cycles. MiXCR, run by TCRdb on the 5' RACE reads, gives a single entry per CDR3 protein. Seen here are 600,000 or so distinct CDR3 sequences, less than 60% observed once, and the top ten hold about 22%. General study points: Both higher diversity and more naive CD4+ cells marked long-lived donors when set against aged donors.

The chain has TRBV4-3 and TRBJ2-7; 11 bases match TRBD1. The receptor was isolated from a man older than 75 in good health. The sample comprised blood. The CDR3 region has the DNA TGCGCCAGCAGCCAAGAAAAGGACAGGGGGCTTGTTGGATCTGGGGACGAGCAGTACTTC. Protein product: CASSQEKDRGLVGSGDEQYF.